What follows is one T cell receptor (beta chain) and its context. This clone was detected once. The antigen this receptor binds is unknown. Base quality data are lacking; no much larger clone is found one base away. At one collaborating source in Seattle, patients were enrolled during active infection and were followed longitudinally through the course of disease. Each collaborating institution followed its own protocols to collect whole blood in K2EDTA tubes. Collaborator samples were shipped for TCRbeta analysis as frozen whole blood, isolated PBMCs, or DNA extracted from either sample type. These data come from a study of blood T cell repertoires in COVID-19 (dated by TCRdb to the early 2020s). A note on the overall study: Samples from collaborators originated in the United States, Italy and Spain and spanned both the acute and convalescent phases of COVID-19. The prospective study material was composed of cDNA or gDNA derived from T cells, B-cell-depleted T cells, or PBMCs. The dataset comprised deeply sampled blood TCRbeta repertoires from subjects exposed to, actively infected with, or recovered from COVID-19. A freely available public database, intended as a resource for researchers studying the immune response to SARS-CoV-2, is where the repertoires were released. The samples were drawn from the first 160 participants of the ongoing ImmuneRACE study and from 1,254 subjects provided by 6 global collaborators. Sample metadata almost always included a de-identified subject ID, COVID-19 status, age in years and sex. Where available, HLA class I and class II types were obtained from metadata supplied by the sample provider rather than from assay-based typing.

TCRbeta CDR3 regions were amplified from genomic DNA by means of the immunoSEQ Assay, a bias-controlled multiplex PCR. The source study handled its data this way. Nucleated cell counts per sample were estimated from amplification of reference gene primers within the assay. Sequence reads were collapsed and filtered to measure the absolute abundance of every unique TCRbeta CDR3 rearrangement. For each sample, productive Simpson clonality was calculated as the square root of Simpson's diversity index over productive rearrangements. Imported from immuneACCESS, the table was reduced by TCRdb to in-frame sequences with V and J called. These copies leave out some clones; in studies compared against another copy, an unresolved V gene accounts for under half, and the cause of the remainder is not known. V, J and clone size are those of that table, while D and trimming were read from the DNA. Here the sample has under 200,000 clones; around 87% occur a single time. The ten largest clones represent approximately 0.6% of the sample.

Points the paper makes about the study in general: The quantity of clinical and demographic metadata differed by source and by participant and was supplied without curation.

The CDR3 has 16 amino acids, counting the end cysteine and phenylalanine. Only the CDR3 DNA stays, 48 bases, in frame from base 1. The V end loses 1 base and the J end loses 0 bases, and a stretch of 10 bases separates them. The germline V gene encodes CDR1 SGHNT and CDR2 YENEEA. The TCR sequence derives from a man aged 60 to 69 with COVID-19, enrolled during active disease. Material: peripheral blood. This chain joins TRBV11-3 to TRBJ2-1, and possibly TRBD2, on 5 matching bases. This receptor has the CDR3 CASSLAGLHSYNEQFF. Read as DNA, the sequence is TGTGCCAGCAGCTTAGCCGGACTCCACTCCTACAATGAGCAGTTCTTC.